This T cell receptor (beta chain) was observed in a study of blood T cells in healthy people across ages. Study-level points and caveats: Both higher diversity and more naive CD4+ cells marked long-lived donors when set against aged donors.

V shed 7 bases, J shed 7 bases, and the junction held 7 bases outside the gene matches. CDR1 is SQVTM and CDR2 is ANQGSEA in the germline V gene. The CDR3 has 13 residues. The people who gave samples were healthy Caucasians from Russia, aged 6 to 90. This clonotype was counted ten times or more. The antigen remains unidentified. The use of a sample-barcoded 5' primer and a J-beta primer mix characterized a second PCR of roughly 6 to 11 cycles. At least 3 million CDR3-containing paired-end reads were obtained per sample. A single record per CDR3 protein comes from TCRdb applying MiXCR to the 5' RACE reads. The sample yields fewer than 750,000 distinct CDR3 sequences, around 48% seen once.

Sequencing input: blood. The TCR was taken from an elderly man in good health. This chain links TRBV29-1 with TRBJ1-6; 7 bases align to TRBD1. The CDR3 is CSATTGWNSPLHF. DNA of the CDR3: TGCAGCGCCACGACAGGGTGGAATTCACCCCTCCACTTT.